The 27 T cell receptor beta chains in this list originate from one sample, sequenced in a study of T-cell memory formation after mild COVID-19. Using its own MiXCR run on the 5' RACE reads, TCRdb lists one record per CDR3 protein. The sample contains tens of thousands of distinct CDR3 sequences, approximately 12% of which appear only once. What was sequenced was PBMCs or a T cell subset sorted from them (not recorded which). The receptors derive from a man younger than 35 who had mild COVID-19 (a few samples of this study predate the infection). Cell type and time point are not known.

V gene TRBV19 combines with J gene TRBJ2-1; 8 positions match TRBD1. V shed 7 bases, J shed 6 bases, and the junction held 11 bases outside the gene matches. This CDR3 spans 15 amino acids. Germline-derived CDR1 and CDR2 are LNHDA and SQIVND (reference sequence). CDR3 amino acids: CASIPGQGATNEQFF. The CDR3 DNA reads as TGTGCCAGTATCCCTGGACAGGGAGCTACCAATGAGCAGTTCTTC.

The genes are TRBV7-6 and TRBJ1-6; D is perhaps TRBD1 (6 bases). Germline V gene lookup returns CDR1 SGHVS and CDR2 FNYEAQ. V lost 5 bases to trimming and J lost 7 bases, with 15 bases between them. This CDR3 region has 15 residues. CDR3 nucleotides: TGTGCCAGCAGCCTGTGGACAGCACGAAATTCACCCCTCCACTTT. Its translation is CASSLWTARNSPLHF.

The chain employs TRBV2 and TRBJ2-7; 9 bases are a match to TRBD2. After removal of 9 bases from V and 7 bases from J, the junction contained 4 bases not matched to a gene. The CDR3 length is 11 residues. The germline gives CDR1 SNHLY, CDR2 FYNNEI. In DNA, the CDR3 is TGTGCCAGTGGGACTAGCCGGGAGCAGTACGTC. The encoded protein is CASGTSREQYV.

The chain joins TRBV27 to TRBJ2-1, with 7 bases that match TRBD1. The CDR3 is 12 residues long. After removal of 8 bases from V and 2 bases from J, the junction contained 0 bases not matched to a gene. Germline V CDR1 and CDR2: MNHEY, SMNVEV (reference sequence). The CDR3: CASGTAYNEQFF. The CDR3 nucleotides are TGTGCCAGCGGGACAGCCTACAATGAGCAGTTCTTC.

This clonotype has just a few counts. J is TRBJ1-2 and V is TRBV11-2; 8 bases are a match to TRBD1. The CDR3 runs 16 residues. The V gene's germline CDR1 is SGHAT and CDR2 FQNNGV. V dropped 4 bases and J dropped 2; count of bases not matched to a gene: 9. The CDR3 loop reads CASSSLKRTGNYGYTF. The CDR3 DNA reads TGTGCCAGCAGCTCACTCAAGAGGACAGGGAACTATGGCTACACCTTC.

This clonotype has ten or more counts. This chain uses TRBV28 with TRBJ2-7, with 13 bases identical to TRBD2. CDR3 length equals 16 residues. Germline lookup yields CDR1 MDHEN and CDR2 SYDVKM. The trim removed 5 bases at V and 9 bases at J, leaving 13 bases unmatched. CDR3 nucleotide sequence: TGTGCCAGCAGTCCCAGTGGGACTAGCGGGGTACGAGGGCAGTACGTC. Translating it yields CASSPSGTSGVRGQYV.

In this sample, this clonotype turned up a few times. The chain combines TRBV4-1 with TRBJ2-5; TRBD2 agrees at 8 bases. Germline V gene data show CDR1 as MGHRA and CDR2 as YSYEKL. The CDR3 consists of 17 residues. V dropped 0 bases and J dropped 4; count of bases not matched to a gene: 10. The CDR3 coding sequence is TGCGCCAGCAGCCAAGATTTTCCAGGACTAGCTGGAGAGACCCAGTACTTC. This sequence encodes CASSQDFPGLAGETQYF.

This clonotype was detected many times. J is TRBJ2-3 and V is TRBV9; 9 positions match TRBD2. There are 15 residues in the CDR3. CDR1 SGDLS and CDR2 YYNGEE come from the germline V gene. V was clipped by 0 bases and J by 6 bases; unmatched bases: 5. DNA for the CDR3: TGTGCCAGCAGCGTAGTGGCGGGGGGGCCCGATACGCAGTATTTT. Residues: CASSVVAGGPDTQYF.

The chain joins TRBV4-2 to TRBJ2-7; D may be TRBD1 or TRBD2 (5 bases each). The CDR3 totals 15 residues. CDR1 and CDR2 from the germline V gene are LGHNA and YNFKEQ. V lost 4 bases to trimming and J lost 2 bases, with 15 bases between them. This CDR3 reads CASSLAGAPAYEQYF. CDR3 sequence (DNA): TGTGCCAGCAGCCTGGCCGGGGCACCCGCCTACGAGCAGTACTTC.

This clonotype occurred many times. The CDR3 sequence: CASSLDIPAYEQYF. The CDR3, as DNA: TGCGCCAGCAGCTTGGACATACCAGCCTACGAGCAGTACTTC. This chain uses TRBV5-1 with TRBJ2-7; no reliable D call. CDR1 SGHRS and CDR2 YFSETQ come from the germline V gene. This CDR3 region has 14 residues. V was shortened by 0 bases and J by 2 bases, with 9 bases between the two germline ends.

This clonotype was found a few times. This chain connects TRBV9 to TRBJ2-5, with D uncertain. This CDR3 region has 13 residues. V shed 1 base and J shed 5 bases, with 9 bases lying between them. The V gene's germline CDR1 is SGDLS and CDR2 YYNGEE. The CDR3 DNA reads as TGTGCCAGCAGCGTAAGCCCCCTCGAGACCCAGTACTTC. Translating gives CASSVSPLETQYF.

The CDR3 DNA reads TGTGCCAGCAGCTTAAGTCACGGAAGCAATCAGCCCCAGCATTTT. Its protein is CASSLSHGSNQPQHF. The chain employs TRBV7-8 and TRBJ1-5; no firm D call. In germline, CDR1 is SGHVS, CDR2 FQNEAQ. The CDR3 length is 15 residues. The V end lost 2 bases, the J end lost 1 base, and 9 bases lay between the germline ends.

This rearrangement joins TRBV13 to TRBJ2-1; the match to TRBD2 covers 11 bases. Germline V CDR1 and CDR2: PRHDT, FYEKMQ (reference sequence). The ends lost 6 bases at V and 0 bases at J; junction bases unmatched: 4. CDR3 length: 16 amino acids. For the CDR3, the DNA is TGTGCCAGCAGAAGGACTAGCGGGCACTCCTACAATGAGCAGTTCTTC. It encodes CASRRTSGHSYNEQFF. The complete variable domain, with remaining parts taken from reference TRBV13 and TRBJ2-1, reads AAGVIQSPRHLIKEKRETATLKCYPIPRHDTVYWYQQGPGQDPQFLISFYEKMQSDKGSIPDRFSAQQFSDYHSELNMSSLELGDSALYFCASRRTSGHSYNEQFFGPGTRLTVL.

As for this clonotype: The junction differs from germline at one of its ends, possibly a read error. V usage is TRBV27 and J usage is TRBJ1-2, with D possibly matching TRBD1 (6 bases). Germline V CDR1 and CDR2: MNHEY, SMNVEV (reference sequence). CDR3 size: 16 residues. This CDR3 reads CASSPRRVPDRYGYTF. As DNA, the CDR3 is TGCGCCAGCAGTCCCCGACGGGTTCCGGACAGATATGGCTACACCTTC.

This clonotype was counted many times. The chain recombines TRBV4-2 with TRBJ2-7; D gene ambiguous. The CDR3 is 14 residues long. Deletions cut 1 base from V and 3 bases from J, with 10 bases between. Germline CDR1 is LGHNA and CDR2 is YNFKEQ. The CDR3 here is CASSQGQQLYEQYF. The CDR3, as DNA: TGTGCCAGCAGCCAAGGGCAACAGCTCTACGAGCAGTACTTC.

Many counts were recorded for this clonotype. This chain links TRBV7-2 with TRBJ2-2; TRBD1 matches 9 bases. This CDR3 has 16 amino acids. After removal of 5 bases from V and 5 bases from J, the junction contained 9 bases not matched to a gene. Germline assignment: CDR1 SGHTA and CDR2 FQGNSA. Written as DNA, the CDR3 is TGTGCCAGCAGCCGGTCCGGGACAGGGCGTACCGGGGAGCTGTTTTTT. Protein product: CASSRSGTGRTGELFF.

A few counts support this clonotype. The CDR3 loop reads CASSTGGAYEQYF. The CDR3 region has the DNA TGTGCCAGCAGCACAGGGGGGGCCTACGAGCAGTACTTC. The chain has TRBV28 and TRBJ2-7; TRBD1 might be the D (8 bases). Between the trimmed V and J ends, which lost 6 bases and 2 bases, there was a span of 11 bases. The CDR3 sequence is 13 residues long. From germline, CDR1 is MDHEN and CDR2 SYDVKM.

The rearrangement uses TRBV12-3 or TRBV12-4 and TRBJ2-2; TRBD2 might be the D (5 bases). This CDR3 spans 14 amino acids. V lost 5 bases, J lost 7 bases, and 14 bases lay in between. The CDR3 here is CASSPRPAGGELFF. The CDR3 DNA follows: TGTGCCAGCAGTCCCAGACCCGCGGGCGGGGAGCTGTTTTTT.

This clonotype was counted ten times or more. The CDR3: CASSLNPSYNEQFF. CDR3 DNA sequence: TGTGCCAGCAGCTTAAATCCGTCCTACAATGAGCAGTTCTTC. The V gene is TRBV7-3, the J gene TRBJ2-1, with D uncertain. The CDR3 runs to 14 residues. Germline V gives CDR1 SGHTA, CDR2 FQGTGA. With 1 base removed from V and 1 base from J, the gap between germline ends came to 5 bases.

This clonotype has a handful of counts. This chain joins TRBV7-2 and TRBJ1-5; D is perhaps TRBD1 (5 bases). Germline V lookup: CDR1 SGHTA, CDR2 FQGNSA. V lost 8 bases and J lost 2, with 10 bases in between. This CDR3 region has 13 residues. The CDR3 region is CASGSGRNQPQHF. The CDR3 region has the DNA TGTGCCAGCGGTTCGGGGCGCAATCAGCCCCAGCATTTT.

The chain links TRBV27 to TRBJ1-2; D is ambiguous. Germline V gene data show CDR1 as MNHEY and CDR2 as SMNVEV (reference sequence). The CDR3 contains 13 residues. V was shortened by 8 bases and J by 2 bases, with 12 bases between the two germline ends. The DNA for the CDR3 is TGTGCCAGCGGACCGGGAGGGAACTATGGCTACACCTTC. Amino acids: CASGPGGNYGYTF.

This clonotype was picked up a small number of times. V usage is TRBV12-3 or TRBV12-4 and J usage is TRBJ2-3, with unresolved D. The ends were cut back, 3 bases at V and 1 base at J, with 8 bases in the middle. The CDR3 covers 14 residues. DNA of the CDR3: TGTGCCAGCAGTTTCGCCAGCCGCACAGATACGCAGTATTTT. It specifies CASSFASRTDTQYF.

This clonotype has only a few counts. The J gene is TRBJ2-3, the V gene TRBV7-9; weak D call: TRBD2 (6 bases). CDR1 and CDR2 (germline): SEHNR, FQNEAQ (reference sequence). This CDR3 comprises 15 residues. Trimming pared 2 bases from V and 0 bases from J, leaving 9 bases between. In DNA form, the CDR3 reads TGTGCCAGCAGCTTATCAGGGACTAGCACAGATACGCAGTATTTT. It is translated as CASSLSGTSTDTQYF.

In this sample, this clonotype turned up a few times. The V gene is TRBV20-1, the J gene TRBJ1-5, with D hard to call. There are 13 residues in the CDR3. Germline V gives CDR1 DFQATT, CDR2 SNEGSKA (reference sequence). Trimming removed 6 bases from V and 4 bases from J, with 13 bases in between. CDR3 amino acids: CSAVKAGNQPQHF. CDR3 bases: TGCAGTGCCGTCAAGGCGGGAAATCAGCCCCAGCATTTT.

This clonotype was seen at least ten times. Here the CDR3 DNA reads TGTGCCAGCTCACCCGGGCCGAACACCGGGGAGCTGTTTTTT. It specifies CASSPGPNTGELFF. The chain couples TRBV9 to TRBJ2-2; D unclear. The CDR3 consists of 14 residues. Germline V lookup: CDR1 SGDLS, CDR2 YYNGEE. V shed 7 bases and J shed 0 bases, with 10 bases lying between them.

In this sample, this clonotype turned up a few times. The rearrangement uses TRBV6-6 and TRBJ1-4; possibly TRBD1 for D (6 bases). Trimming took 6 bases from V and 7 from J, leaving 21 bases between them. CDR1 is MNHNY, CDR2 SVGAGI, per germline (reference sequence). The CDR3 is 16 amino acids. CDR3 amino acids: CASSDGGALRTEKLFF. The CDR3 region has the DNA TGTGCCAGCAGCGATGGGGGGGCGCTTCGGACTGAAAAACTGTTTTTT.

The CDR3 loop reads CASNDWGTGDNEQFF. DNA of the CDR3: TGTGCCAGCAACGACTGGGGGACGGGGGACAATGAGCAGTTCTTC. This chain links TRBV12-3 or TRBV12-4 with TRBJ2-1, with D tentatively TRBD2 (6 bases). Trimming stripped 7 bases from V and 5 bases from J, with 18 bases between. The CDR3 contains 15 residues.